This TCR beta chain was identified during a study of T cells after posttransplantation cyclophosphamide. Points from the study as a whole: Blood and skin or GI T cell repertoires showed limited TRB overlap. Donor-recipient repertoire similarity was low at 1-2 months, rising over year one. Recipient CMV seropositivity and CMV reactivation strongly tracked TRB clonality.

V gave up 5 bases and J gave up 0 bases, with 10 bases separating them. The CDR3 has 14 amino acids. Germline V gene sequence: CDR1 MGHDK, CDR2 SYGVNS. Control samples came 1 year after myeloablative marrow transplants with methotrexate plus calcineurin inhibitor. As concerns this clone: No antigen is known for it.

Sequencing was performed with immunoSEQ multiplex PCR; in TCRdb, only in-frame clones are kept and a portion is missing. This table holds around 15,000 clones, approximately 78% found once. The sample here was PBMCs, taken approximately 64 weeks after allogeneic stem cell transplant with calcineurin inhibitor and methotrexate. The clonotype was recovered from a male patient aged 30 to 39 who received an allogeneic stem cell transplant from an unrelated donor, was CMV-positive, and had acute and chronic GVHD. Some T cells may have originated in the graft donor. J is TRBJ1-1 and V is TRBV25-1; TRBD1 is a possible D gene (5 bases). CDR3 in DNA: TGTGCCAGCAGTCCACAGGTCTTGAACACTGAAGCTTTCTTT. Its translation: CASSPQVLNTEAFF.